The 11 T cell receptor beta chains below all came from one sample that was sequenced in a study of glioma-infiltrating T cells after dendritic cell vaccination. Sequenced by immunoSEQ multiplex PCR; TCRdb stores in-frame clones only, minus some. The table shows under 130,000 clones, with 90% occurring only once. Sample time point: after dendritic cell vaccination, including at tumor progression/relapse. The specimen comprised blood, sampled after dendritic cell vaccination. The source of these receptors is a human donor with glioblastoma.

The CDR3 bases are TGTGCCATCAGTGGCGGGGAAAACTCCTACAATGAGCAGTTCTTC. Translated, it gives CAISGGENSYNEQFF. The genes are TRBV10-3 and TRBJ2-1; D may be TRBD2 (6 bases). Trimming took off 4 bases at V and 0 bases at J, with 10 bases between the two ends. This CDR3 has 15 residues. Germline values: CDR1 ENHRY, CDR2 SYGVKD.

CDR3 in amino acids: CSVVEGMNTEAFF. The CDR3 DNA reads as TGCAGCGTTGTGGAGGGGATGAACACTGAAGCTTTCTTT. V is TRBV29-1 and J is TRBJ1-1, with a weak D call TRBD1 (5 bases). Per the germline V gene, CDR1 is SQVTM and CDR2 is ANQGSEA. This CDR3 comprises 13 residues. Trimming cost V 4 bases and J 0 bases, with 9 bases left between them.

The chain has TRBV2 and TRBJ2-2; 7 nucleotides agree with TRBD2. Trimming removed 7 bases from V and 5 bases from J; junction bases left unmatched: 13. CDR1 and CDR2 from the germline V gene are SNHLY and FYNNEI. CDR3 length: 16 amino acids. The CDR3: CASTTGGLGSTGELFF. The CDR3 bases are TGTGCCAGCACCACAGGCGGACTAGGGAGTACCGGGGAGCTGTTTTTT.

The gene calls are TRBV7-9 and TRBJ2-3, with D possibly being TRBD2 (5 bases). The CDR3 spans 15 residues. V lost 4 bases and J 0 bases, leaving 11 bases between the germline ends. Germline V CDR1 and CDR2: SEHNR, FQNEAQ (reference sequence). This CDR3 reads CASSSGTHSTDTQYF. CDR3 nucleotide sequence: TGTGCCAGCAGCTCGGGAACCCATAGCACAGATACGCAGTATTTT.

V is TRBV5-1 and J is TRBJ1-1, with 11 bases aligning to TRBD1. This CDR3 is built from 16 residues. Germline V CDR1 and CDR2: SGHRS, YFSETQ. J gave up 1 base and V 3 bases, and 5 bases lay outside the gene matches. In DNA, the CDR3 is TGCGCCAGCAGCTACCGGGACAGGGGGGGGAACACTGAAGCTTTCTTT. Protein sequence: CASSYRDRGGNTEAFF.

The chain joins TRBV29-1 to TRBJ2-2; D is ambiguous. Trimming took 5 bases from V and 4 from J, leaving 8 bases between them. CDR3 length: 12 amino acids. In germline, CDR1 is SQVTM, CDR2 ANQGSEA. The CDR3 is CSVLMSTGELFF. The CDR3 region has the DNA TGCAGCGTTCTGATGAGCACCGGGGAGCTGTTTTTT.

This chain links TRBV11-2 with TRBJ1-3; D unclear. Trimming stripped 5 bases from V and 2 bases from J, with 16 bases between. This CDR3 is built from 16 residues. The germline V gene has CDR1 SGHAT and CDR2 FQNNGV. The CDR3 region has the DNA TGTGCCAGCAGCCCAAATATCGGGGAAACTGGAAACACCATATATTTT. Translating gives CASSPNIGETGNTIYF. Together with reference TRBV11-2 and TRBJ1-3, the CDR3 gives the full variable domain: EAGVAQSPRYKIIEKRQSVAFWCNPISGHATLYWYQQILGQGPKLLIQFQNNGVVDDSQLPKDRFSAERLKGVDSTLKIQPAKLEDSAVYLCASSPNIGETGNTIYFGEGSWLTVV.

V is TRBV7-9 and J is TRBJ2-2; D unclear. Trimming left V 3 bases short and J 3 bases short, with 8 bases between. Germline loops: CDR1 SEHNR, CDR2 FQNEAQ (reference sequence). CDR3 length equals 14 residues. The CDR3 sequence: CASSFSRDTGELFF. The CDR3 DNA reads TGTGCCAGCAGCTTTTCCCGGGACACCGGGGAGCTGTTTTTT.

The J gene is TRBJ1-5, the V gene TRBV10-3; maybe TRBD1 (5 bases). There are 14 residues in the CDR3. Germline assignment: CDR1 ENHRY and CDR2 SYGVKD. The V end lost 6 bases, the J end lost 5 bases, and 14 bases lay between the germline ends. The CDR3 DNA reads TGTGCCATCAGCGAGCAGGAGGGGTATCAGCCCCAGCATTTT. Translation: CAISEQEGYQPQHF.

The V call is TRBV5-5, the J call TRBJ2-6, with a possible D match to TRBD1 (5 bases). This CDR3 has 15 residues. Germline V CDR1 and CDR2: SGHKS, YYEKEE (reference sequence). V was trimmed by 4 bases and J by 4 bases, leaving 12 bases between them. This CDR3 is CASSDSVGGANVLTF. The CDR3 DNA follows: TGTGCCAGCAGCGACAGCGTTGGAGGGGCCAACGTCCTGACTTTC.

The chain carries TRBV10-3 and TRBJ1-3; possibly TRBD1 for D (6 bases). The CDR3 has 17 residues. Germline V gene data show CDR1 as ENHRY and CDR2 as SYGVKD. Trimming took 0 bases from V and 0 from J, leaving 12 bases between them. The CDR3 loop reads CAISESTGWSSGNTIYF. The DNA for the CDR3 is TGTGCCATCAGTGAGTCGACAGGTTGGAGCTCTGGAAACACCATATATTTT.